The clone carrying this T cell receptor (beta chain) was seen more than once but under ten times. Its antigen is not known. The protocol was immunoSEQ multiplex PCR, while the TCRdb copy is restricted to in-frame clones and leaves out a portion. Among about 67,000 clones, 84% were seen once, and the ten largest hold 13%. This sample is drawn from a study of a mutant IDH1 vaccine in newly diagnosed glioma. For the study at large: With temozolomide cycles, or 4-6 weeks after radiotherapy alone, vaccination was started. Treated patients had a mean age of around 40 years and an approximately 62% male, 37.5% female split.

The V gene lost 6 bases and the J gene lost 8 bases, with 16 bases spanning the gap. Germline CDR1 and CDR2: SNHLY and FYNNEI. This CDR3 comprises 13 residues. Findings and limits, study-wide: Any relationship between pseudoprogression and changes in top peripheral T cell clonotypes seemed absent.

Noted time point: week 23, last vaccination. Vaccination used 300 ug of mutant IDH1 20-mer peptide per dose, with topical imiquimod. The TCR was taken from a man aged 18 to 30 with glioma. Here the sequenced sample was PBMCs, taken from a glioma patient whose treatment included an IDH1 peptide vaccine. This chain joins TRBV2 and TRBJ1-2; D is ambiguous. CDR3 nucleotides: TGTGCCAGCAGCTCAGACTTGCCGAGCGGCTACACCTTC. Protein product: CASSSDLPSGYTF.